This TCR beta chain was identified in a study of cytomegalovirus exposure and HLA in healthy donors. While the first cohort had 650 to 850 subjects, the donors belonged to the separate validation cohort of 100 to 150 subjects. Notes on this clone: Its antigen is still unknown.

TCRdb's copy holds only in-frame clones and misses some; the assay was immunoSEQ multiplex PCR. The sample consists of roughly 270,000 clones, 88% of them appearing once. J lost 6 bases, V lost 4 bases, and 9 bases had no gene match. The CDR3 spans 16 residues. From germline, CDR1 is PRHDT and CDR2 FYEKMQ (reference sequence). Broader study findings: Most sequenced TCRs were rare (though some public TCRs occurred in many donors). TCR beta chains numbering some 160 were designated cytomegalovirus-associated. It was reportedly the case that the classifier diagnosed cytomegalovirus status with high specificity and sensitivity.

This clonotype was sampled from a woman aged 18 to 35 in good health and CMV-seronegative. Sequenced input: PBMCs. V usage is TRBV13 and J usage is TRBJ2-2; 9 bases align to TRBD1. In DNA, the CDR3 is TGTGCCAGCAGCTCCCCGACAGGGGGGTCATCCGGGGAGCTGTTTTTT. This gives the protein CASSSPTGGSSGELFF.